The table lists the clone carrying this T cell receptor beta chain with a count of one. The data are from a study of technical replicates of blood from several donors. Libraries were prepared by immunoSEQ multiplex PCR; TCRdb keeps only in-frame clonotypes and omits some of them. The data show 66,000 or so clones, 95% to 98% seen once. From germline, CDR1 is MNHNY and CDR2 SVGAGI (reference sequence). Trimming removed 3 bases from V and 15 bases from J, with 11 bases in between. The length of the CDR3 is 11 residues. This TCR came from a human donor in good health. This chain joins TRBV6-6 and TRBJ2-2; perhaps TRBD2 as D (7 bases). Sequencing was done on a sample of T cells isolated from PBMCs. The CDR3 protein is CASSYQGRVFF. The DNA for the CDR3 is TGTGCCAGCAGTTATCAGGGGAGGGTGTTTTTT.